Here is one T cell receptor beta chain with its context. This sample stems from a study of blood T cell repertoires in COVID-19. Germline V gene data show CDR1 as LNHDA and CDR2 as SQIVND (reference sequence). The V gene end was trimmed by 4 bases and the J gene end by 2 bases; junction bases not matched to a gene: 5. This CDR3 spans 14 amino acids. Donors were grouped by their self-reported clinical history. The authors' processing: It was from reference gene primer amplification that nucleated cell counts were estimated. Profiling relied on immunoSEQ multiplex PCR, and the TCRdb table lists in-frame clones only, not all of them. From that table come the V and J calls and clone size; the DNA was used to work out D and trimming. The table records 380,000 or so clones, approximately 86% of them present only once.

The chain has TRBV19 and TRBJ2-7, with 7 bases that match TRBD1. This receptor was obtained from a woman in her forties with acute COVID-19. Sequenced input: PBMCs or T cells enriched from blood (not recorded which). CDR3 nucleotide sequence: TGTGCCAGTAGTACGCCGGGACAGACCTACGAGCAGTACTTC. This codes for CASSTPGQTYEQYF.